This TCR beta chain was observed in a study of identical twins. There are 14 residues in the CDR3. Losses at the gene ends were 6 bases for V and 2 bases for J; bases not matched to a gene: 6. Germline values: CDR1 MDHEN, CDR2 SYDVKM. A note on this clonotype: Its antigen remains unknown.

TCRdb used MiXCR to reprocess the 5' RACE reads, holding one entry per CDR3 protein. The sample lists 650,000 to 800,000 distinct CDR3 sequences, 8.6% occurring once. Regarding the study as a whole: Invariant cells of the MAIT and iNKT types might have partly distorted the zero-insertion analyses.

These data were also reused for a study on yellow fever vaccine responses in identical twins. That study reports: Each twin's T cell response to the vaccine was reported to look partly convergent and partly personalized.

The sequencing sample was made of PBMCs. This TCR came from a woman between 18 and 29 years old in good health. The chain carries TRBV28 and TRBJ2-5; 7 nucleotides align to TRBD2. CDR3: CASRGEGKQETQYF. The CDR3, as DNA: TGTGCCAGCAGGGGGGAGGGGAAACAAGAGACCCAGTACTTC.